What follows are 27 T cell receptor beta chains derived from one specimen sequenced in a study of beta chain features in type 1 diabetes. Since all of the isolated RNA was reverse transcribed, expressed TCRB transcripts were what got sequenced. The protocol was immunoSEQ multiplex PCR, while the TCRdb copy is restricted to in-frame clones and leaves out a portion. The top ten clones hold under 0.02% of a sample with 350,000 to 400,000 clones, around 15% of them seen once. Sequencing was carried out using naive CD4+ T cells from blood. The receptors shown here come from a woman aged 18 to 35 in good health.

The chain carries TRBV7-9 and TRBJ2-1; TRBD1 aligns across 7 bases. Per germline, CDR1 SEHNR and CDR2 FQNEAQ (reference sequence). The CDR3 loop spans 14 amino acids. Losses at the gene ends were 5 bases for V and 5 bases for J; bases not matched to a gene: 6. CDR3 sequence: CASSRSGQNNEQFF. CDR3 in DNA: TGTGCCAGCAGCCGCTCGGGACAGAACAATGAGCAGTTCTTC.

This clone was observed a few times. This chain uses TRBV19 with TRBJ1-1, with D possibly TRBD1 on 6 matching bases. Per germline, CDR1 LNHDA and CDR2 SQIVND (reference sequence). V gave up 7 bases and J gave up 1 base, with 10 bases separating them. This CDR3 is 13 amino acids long. The CDR3 nucleotides read TGTGCCAGTAAGCAGGGGCCGAACACTGAAGCTTTCTTT. Amino acids: CASKQGPNTEAFF.

This chain connects TRBV9 to TRBJ2-7; 9 bases agree with TRBD2. V lost 0 bases, J lost 2 bases, and 6 bases stayed unmatched. The CDR3 length is 16 residues. CDR1 SGDLS and CDR2 YYNGEE come from the germline V gene. This CDR3 is CASSVGGTSRPYEQYF. The CDR3 DNA follows: TGTGCCAGCAGCGTAGGGGGGACTAGCCGCCCCTACGAGCAGTACTTC.

This rearrangement joins TRBV30 to TRBJ2-3; D perhaps matches TRBD1 (6 bases). Deletions cut 3 bases from V and 10 bases from J, with 14 bases between. This CDR3 region has 12 residues. CDR1 is GTSNPN and CDR2 is SVGIG in the germline V gene (reference sequence). In nucleotides, the CDR3 is TGTGCCTGGAGGGACAGTTTTTCGGCGCAGTATTTT. Translation: CAWRDSFSAQYF.

The chain is built from TRBV7-3 and TRBJ2-7, with a tentative D call TRBD1 (5 bases). The CDR3 has 14 amino acids. V was clipped by 5 bases and J by 0 bases, with 11 bases between them. The germline gives CDR1 SGHTA, CDR2 FQGTGA. Here the CDR3 reads CASSLGHGSYEQYF. CDR3 DNA: TGTGCCAGCAGCCTCGGACACGGCTCCTACGAGCAGTACTTC.

This clone was detected a few times. V usage is TRBV7-9 and J usage is TRBJ2-7; TRBD2 is a possible D gene (5 bases). The CDR3 totals 12 residues. The germline CDR1 and CDR2 sequences are SEHNR and FQNEAQ (reference sequence). V was trimmed by 10 bases and J by 3 bases, leaving 13 bases between them. In DNA form, the CDR3 reads TGTGCCAACTTAGCGACTATCTACGAGCAGTACTTC. Translation: CANLATIYEQYF. Based on the CDR3 plus reference TRBV7-9 and TRBJ2-7, the full variable domain is DTGVSQNPRHKITKRGQNVTFRCDPISEHNRLYWYRQTLGQGPEFLTYFQNEAQLEKSRLLSDRFSAERPKGSFSTLEIQRTEQGDSAMYLCANLATIYEQYFGPGTRLTVT.

In nucleotides, the CDR3 is TGCGCCAGCAGCTTGGATCCGGGAGCGGACTATGGCTACACCTTC. This sequence encodes CASSLDPGADYGYTF. The chain links TRBV5-1 to TRBJ1-2; D not certain. CDR3 length: 15 amino acids. Germline V CDR1 and CDR2: SGHRS, YFSETQ. The ends were cut back, 0 bases at V and 3 bases at J, with 12 bases in the middle.

The gene calls are TRBV7-2 and TRBJ1-1, with TRBD1 matching 9 bases. Germline V gene sequence: CDR1 SGHTA, CDR2 FQGNSA. V shed 4 bases, J shed 5 bases, and the junction held 8 bases outside the gene matches. This CDR3 has 15 amino acids. This chain's CDR3 is CASSSHTGGGTEAFF. CDR3 bases: TGTGCCAGCAGCTCGCATACAGGGGGCGGTACTGAAGCTTTCTTT.

This clone was observed a handful of times. J is TRBJ2-1 and V is TRBV19; TRBD1 matches at 9 bases. The CDR3 has 15 residues. J lost 7 bases, V lost 5 bases, and 9 bases had no gene match. Germline CDR1 and CDR2: LNHDA and SQIVND (reference sequence). Written as DNA, the CDR3 is TGTGCCAGTAGTGCGACCGGGACAGGGCTTAATGAGCAGTTCTTC. Translation gives CASSATGTGLNEQFF.

The rearrangement uses TRBV14 and TRBJ1-1; no definite D call. The CDR3 is 13 amino acids. V was trimmed by 1 base and J by 11 bases, leaving 14 bases between them. Per germline, CDR1 SGHDN and CDR2 FVKESK. CDR3 in amino acids: CASSQASRRWAFF. The CDR3 region has the DNA TGTGCCAGCAGCCAAGCCTCTCGGCGGTGGGCTTTCTTT. Full variable domain (outside the CDR3, taken from reference TRBV14 and TRBJ1-1): EAGVTQFPSHSVIEKGQTVTLRCDPISGHDNLYWYRRVMGKEIKFLLHFVKESKQDESGMPNNRFLAERTGGTYSTLKVQPAELEDSGVYFCASSQASRRWAFFGQGTRLTVV.

In this sample, this clone turned up a few times. V is TRBV27 and J is TRBJ2-6; D not resolved. Trimming pared 8 bases from V and 3 bases from J, leaving 11 bases between. The CDR3 totals 14 residues. Germline-derived CDR1 and CDR2 are MNHEY and SMNVEV (reference sequence). DNA for the CDR3: TGTGCCAGCCCCCGAGTTAATGGGGCCAACGTCCTGACTTTC. Amino acid sequence: CASPRVNGANVLTF.

About this clone: Other DNA sequences of this sample code for an identical CDR3. J is TRBJ2-1 and V is TRBV29-1, with 7 bases aligning to TRBD1. The CDR3 contains 12 residues. J gave up 1 base and V 6 bases, and 0 bases lay outside the gene matches. CDR1 and CDR2 from the germline V gene are SQVTM and ANQGSEA. CDR3: CSVGQSYNEQFF. DNA of the CDR3: TGCAGCGTGGGACAGTCCTACAATGAGCAGTTCTTC.

The chain uses TRBV13 and TRBJ2-5; 13 bases fit TRBD2. V lost 5 bases and J lost 7; bases outside the gene matches: 4. There are 14 residues in the CDR3. Per the germline V gene, CDR1 is PRHDT and CDR2 is FYEKMQ (reference sequence). CDR3 residues: CASSGGLAGATQYF. For the CDR3, the DNA is TGTGCCAGCAGCGGTGGACTAGCGGGAGCGACCCAGTACTTC. Complete variable domain (other parts from reference TRBV13 and TRBJ2-5): AAGVIQSPRHLIKEKRETATLKCYPIPRHDTVYWYQQGPGQDPQFLISFYEKMQSDKGSIPDRFSAQQFSDYHSELNMSSLELGDSALYFCASSGGLAGATQYFGPGTRLLVL.

This clone has a handful of counts. V gene TRBV6-5 combines with J gene TRBJ1-2; D perhaps matches TRBD1 (5 bases). V dropped 6 bases and J dropped 3 bases, with 11 bases sitting between them. CDR1 MNHEY and CDR2 SVGAGI come from the germline V gene. The CDR3 loop spans 13 amino acids. The CDR3 sequence: CASSPTVYYGYTF. As DNA, the CDR3 is TGTGCCAGCAGCCCGACAGTCTACTATGGCTACACCTTC.

The genes are TRBV28 and TRBJ2-1; TRBD2 matches 8 bases. Germline values: CDR1 MDHEN, CDR2 SYDVKM. The junction had 13 bases not matched to a gene; V was cut back by 6 bases and J by 9 bases. The CDR3 runs 15 residues. The chain's CDR3 is CASRWERGRSGEQFF. As DNA, the CDR3 is TGTGCCAGCAGGTGGGAACGCGGGAGGTCTGGTGAGCAGTTCTTC.

J is TRBJ2-1 and V is TRBV7-8; 8 nucleotides agree with TRBD2. The CDR3 extends over 15 amino acids. The germline V gene has CDR1 SGHVS and CDR2 FQNEAQ. The J segment lost 4 bases and the V segment lost 5 bases, leaving 7 bases of the junction unmatched. The CDR3 reads CASSPQLAEYNEQFF. The CDR3 coding sequence is TGTGCCAGCAGCCCCCAACTAGCGGAGTACAATGAGCAGTTCTTC.

The J gene is TRBJ2-1, the V gene TRBV19, with 8 bases that match TRBD2. This CDR3 region has 14 residues. Germline CDR1 reads LNHDA; CDR2 reads SQIVND (reference sequence). Trimming at V came to 6 bases and at J to 7 bases, leaving 8 bases not matched to a gene. In nucleotides, the CDR3 is TGTGCCAGTAGAGCGGAGCGGGAGTGGAATGAGCAGTTCTTC. Encoded protein: CASRAEREWNEQFF.

The chain has TRBV30 and TRBJ2-2; 13 nucleotides match TRBD2. Germline V gives CDR1 GTSNPN, CDR2 SVGIG (reference sequence). There are 16 residues in the CDR3. The trim removed 3 bases at V and 6 bases at J, leaving 7 bases unmatched. CDR3 in amino acids: CAWSVGLAGVSGELFF. The CDR3 nucleotides read TGTGCCTGGAGCGTAGGACTAGCGGGAGTTTCCGGGGAGCTGTTTTTT.

This clone was counted only a few times. This sequence joins TRBV5-6 and TRBJ2-7, with D tentatively TRBD1 (6 bases). Germline-derived CDR1 and CDR2 are SGHDT and YYEEEE. Deletions cut 1 base from V and 3 bases from J, with 14 bases between. This CDR3 region has 15 residues. CDR3 in DNA: TGTGCCAGCAGCTTGTTGGGGGACAATCTCTACGAGCAGTACTTC. Protein: CASSLLGDNLYEQYF.

This clone was recorded a few times. The chain couples TRBV5-4 to TRBJ1-2; TRBD1 might be the D (6 bases). Trimming shortened V by 4 bases and J by 4 bases, and 17 bases separated the two germline ends. This CDR3 contains 15 residues. Per the germline V gene, CDR1 is SGHNT and CDR2 is YYREEE (reference sequence). CDR3 DNA sequence: TGTGCCAGCAGCCCTCCACAGGGAACAGGCTATGGCTACACCTTC. Translating gives CASSPPQGTGYGYTF.

V and J are TRBV28 and TRBJ1-2, with 7 bases fitting TRBD1. Trimming removed 5 bases from V and 7 bases from J; junction bases left unmatched: 7. The CDR3 has 13 amino acids. Germline V gives CDR1 MDHEN, CDR2 SYDVKM. The CDR3 region has the DNA TGTGCCAGCAGTGCGGACAGGACGGGTGGCTACACCTTC. Translating gives CASSADRTGGYTF.

The chain links TRBV6-6 to TRBJ2-2; D unclear. The germline V gene has CDR1 MNHNY and CDR2 SVGAGI (reference sequence). This CDR3 spans 13 amino acids. The V gene lost 6 bases and the J gene lost 5 bases, with 10 bases spanning the gap. The CDR3: CASSQEWTGELFF. The CDR3 region has the DNA TGTGCCAGCAGCCAGGAATGGACCGGGGAGCTGTTTTTT.

The CDR3 DNA follows: TGTGCCAGCAGCCAAGGAGACAGGGGGCTCTCCTACGAGCAGTACTTC. Translating it yields CASSQGDRGLSYEQYF. V and J are TRBV4-2 and TRBJ2-7; 10 bases are shared with TRBD1. The V segment lost 1 base and the J segment 0 bases; nucleotides outside the gene matches: 3. CDR1 LGHNA and CDR2 YNFKEQ come from the germline V gene. The CDR3 has 16 residues.

This clone was counted a few times. This chain links TRBV14 with TRBJ2-5; 8 bases match TRBD2. The CDR3 runs 16 residues. The V segment lost 0 bases and the J segment 3 bases; nucleotides outside the gene matches: 6. Per germline, CDR1 SGHDN and CDR2 FVKESK. The CDR3, as DNA: TGTGCCAGCAGCCAAGATCGGCGGACTAGCAAAGAGACCCAGTACTTC. Protein product: CASSQDRRTSKETQYF.

This chain connects TRBV5-4 to TRBJ1-1, with 7 positions matching TRBD1. Unmatched junction bases numbered 4, after V lost 2 bases and J lost 6 bases. Germline CDR1 is SGHNT and CDR2 is YYREEE (reference sequence). The CDR3 has 13 amino acids. CDR3 region: CASSLQGGAEAFF. The DNA for the CDR3 is TGTGCCAGCAGCTTACAAGGGGGCGCTGAAGCTTTCTTT.

The J gene is TRBJ2-6, the V gene TRBV5-1, with 9 bases that match TRBD1. The CDR3 is 18 residues long. After removal of 2 bases from V and 4 bases from J, the junction contained 10 bases not matched to a gene. CDR1 is SGHRS and CDR2 is YFSETQ in the germline V gene. The CDR3: CASSFLGQGTAGANVLTF. CDR3 coding DNA: TGCGCCAGCAGCTTCCTGGGACAGGGAACCGCCGGGGCCAACGTCCTGACTTTC.

The chain joins TRBV19 to TRBJ1-1; the match to TRBD1 covers 11 bases. The trim removed 7 bases at V and 1 base at J, leaving 5 bases unmatched. The CDR3 is made up of 15 amino acids. From germline, CDR1 is LNHDA and CDR2 SQIVND (reference sequence). CDR3 amino acids: CASTGTGGTNTEAFF. The CDR3 coding sequence is TGTGCCAGTACCGGGACAGGGGGGACGAACACTGAAGCTTTCTTT.